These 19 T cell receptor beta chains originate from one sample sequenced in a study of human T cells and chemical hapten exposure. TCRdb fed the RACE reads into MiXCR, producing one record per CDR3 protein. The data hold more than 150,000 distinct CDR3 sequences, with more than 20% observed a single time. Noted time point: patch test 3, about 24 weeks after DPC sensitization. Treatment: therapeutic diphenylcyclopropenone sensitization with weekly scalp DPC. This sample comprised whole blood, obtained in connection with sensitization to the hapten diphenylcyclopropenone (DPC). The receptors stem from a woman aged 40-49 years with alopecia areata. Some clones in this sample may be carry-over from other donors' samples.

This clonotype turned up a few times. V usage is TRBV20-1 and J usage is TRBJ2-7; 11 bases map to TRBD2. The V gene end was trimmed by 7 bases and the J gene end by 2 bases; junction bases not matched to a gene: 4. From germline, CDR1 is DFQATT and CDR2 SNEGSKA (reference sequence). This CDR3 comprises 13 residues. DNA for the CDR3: TGCAGTGTTGGGACTAGCGGACCCTACGAGCAGTACTTC. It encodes CSVGTSGPYEQYF.

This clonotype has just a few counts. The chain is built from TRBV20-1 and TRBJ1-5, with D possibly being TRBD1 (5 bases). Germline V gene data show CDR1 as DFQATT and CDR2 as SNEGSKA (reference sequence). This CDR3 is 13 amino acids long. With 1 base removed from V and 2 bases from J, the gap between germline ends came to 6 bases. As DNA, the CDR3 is TGCAGTGCTAGAGTGACAGGCAATCAGCCCCAGCATTTT. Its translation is CSARVTGNQPQHF.

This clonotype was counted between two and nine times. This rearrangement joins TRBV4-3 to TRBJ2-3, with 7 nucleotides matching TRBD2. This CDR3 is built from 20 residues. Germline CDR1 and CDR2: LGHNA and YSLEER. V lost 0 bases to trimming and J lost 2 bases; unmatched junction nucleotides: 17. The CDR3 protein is CASSQDPSGISPTPTDTQYF. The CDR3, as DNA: TGCGCCAGCAGCCAAGATCCCAGCGGGATTAGCCCGACCCCCACAGATACGCAGTATTTT.

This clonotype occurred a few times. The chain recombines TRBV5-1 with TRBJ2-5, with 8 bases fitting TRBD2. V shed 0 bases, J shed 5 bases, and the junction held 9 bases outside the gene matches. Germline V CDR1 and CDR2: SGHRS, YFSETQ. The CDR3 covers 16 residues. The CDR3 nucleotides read TGCGCCAGCAGCTTGGAGCCGGCGGGAGGAACGGAGACCCAGTACTTC. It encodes CASSLEPAGGTETQYF.

The CDR3 reads CSAKGPMRGLSTEAFF. CDR3 nucleotides: TGCAGTGCTAAAGGTCCGATGAGGGGGCTCAGCACTGAAGCTTTCTTT. The gene calls are TRBV20-1 and TRBJ1-1; 7 bases are shared with TRBD1. This CDR3 spans 16 amino acids. The V gene end was trimmed by 4 bases and the J gene end by 4 bases; junction bases not matched to a gene: 15. Germline lookup yields CDR1 DFQATT and CDR2 SNEGSKA (reference sequence).

CDR3 nucleotides: TGTGCCAGCAGCTTGACAGGACCCCCAACTAATGAAAAACTGTTTTTT. It is translated as CASSLTGPPTNEKLFF. The rearrangement uses TRBV7-2 and TRBJ1-4; TRBD1 is a possible D gene (6 bases). This CDR3 region has 16 residues. Germline CDR1 SGHTA, CDR2 FQGNSA. Deletions cut 3 bases from V and 0 bases from J, with 11 bases between.

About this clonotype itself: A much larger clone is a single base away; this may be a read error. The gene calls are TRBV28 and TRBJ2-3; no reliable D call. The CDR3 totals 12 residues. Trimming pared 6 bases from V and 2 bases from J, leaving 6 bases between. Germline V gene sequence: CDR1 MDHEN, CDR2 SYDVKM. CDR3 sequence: CASRPTTDTQYF. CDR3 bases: TGTGCCAGCAGGCCGACCACAGATACGCAGTATTTT.

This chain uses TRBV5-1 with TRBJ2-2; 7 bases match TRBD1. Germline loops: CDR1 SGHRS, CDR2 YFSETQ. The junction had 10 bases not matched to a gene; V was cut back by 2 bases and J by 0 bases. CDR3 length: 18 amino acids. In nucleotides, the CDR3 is TGCGCCAGCAGCTTATCCCTGACAGGGACCGCGAACACCGGGGAGCTGTTTTTT. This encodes CASSLSLTGTANTGELFF.

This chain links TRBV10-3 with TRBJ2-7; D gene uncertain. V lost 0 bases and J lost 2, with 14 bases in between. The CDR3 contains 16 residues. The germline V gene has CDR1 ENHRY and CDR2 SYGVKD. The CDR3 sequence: CAISESWSSTTYEQYF. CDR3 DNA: TGTGCCATCAGTGAGTCGTGGAGCTCCACAACCTACGAGCAGTACTTC.

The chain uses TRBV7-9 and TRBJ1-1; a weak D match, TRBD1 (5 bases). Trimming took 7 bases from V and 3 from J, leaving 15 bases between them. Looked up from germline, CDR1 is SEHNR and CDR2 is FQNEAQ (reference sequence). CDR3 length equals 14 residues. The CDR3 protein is CASTHGGRDTEAFF. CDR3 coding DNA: TGTGCCAGCACCCACGGCGGCAGGGACACTGAAGCTTTCTTT.

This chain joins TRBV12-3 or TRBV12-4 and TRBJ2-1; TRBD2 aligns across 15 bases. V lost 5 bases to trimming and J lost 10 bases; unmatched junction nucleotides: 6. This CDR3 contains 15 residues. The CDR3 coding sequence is TGTGCCAGCAGTCCATCGGGACTAGCGGGAGGAGAGCAGTTCTTC. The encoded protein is CASSPSGLAGGEQFF.

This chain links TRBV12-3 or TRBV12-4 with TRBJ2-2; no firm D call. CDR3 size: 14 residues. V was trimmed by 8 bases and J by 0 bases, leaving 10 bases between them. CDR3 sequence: CASLRDTNTGELFF. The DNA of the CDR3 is TGTGCCAGCCTGAGAGACACGAACACCGGGGAGCTGTTTTTT.

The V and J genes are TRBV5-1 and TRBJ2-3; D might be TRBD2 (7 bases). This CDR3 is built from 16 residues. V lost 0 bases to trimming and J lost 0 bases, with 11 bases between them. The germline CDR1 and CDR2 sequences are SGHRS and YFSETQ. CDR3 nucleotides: TGCGCCAGCAGCTTGGTCGGGGGGCTTAGCACAGATACGCAGTATTTT. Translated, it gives CASSLVGGLSTDTQYF.

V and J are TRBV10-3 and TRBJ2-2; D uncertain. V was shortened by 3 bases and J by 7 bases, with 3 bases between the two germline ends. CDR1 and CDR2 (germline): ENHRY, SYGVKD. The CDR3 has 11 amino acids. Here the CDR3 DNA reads TGTGCCATCAGTGAAGGCGGGGAGCTGTTTTTT. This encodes CAISEGGELFF.

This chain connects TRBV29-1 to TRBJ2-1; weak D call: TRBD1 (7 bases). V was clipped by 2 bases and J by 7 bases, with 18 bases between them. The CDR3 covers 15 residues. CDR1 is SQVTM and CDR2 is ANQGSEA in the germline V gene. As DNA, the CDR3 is TGCAGCGTTGAATGGGGGGCAGGGGGGAATAATGAGCAGTTCTTC. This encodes CSVEWGAGGNNEQFF.

This chain's CDR3 is CASSVGNRGVSLYF. The CDR3 bases are TGTGCCAGCAGCGTAGGAAACAGGGGGGTGTCGTTGTACTTC. This sequence joins TRBV9 and TRBJ2-7, with 8 bases fitting TRBD1. This CDR3 contains 14 residues. Per germline, CDR1 SGDLS and CDR2 YYNGEE. Losses at the gene ends were 0 bases for V and 12 bases for J; bases not matched to a gene: 11.

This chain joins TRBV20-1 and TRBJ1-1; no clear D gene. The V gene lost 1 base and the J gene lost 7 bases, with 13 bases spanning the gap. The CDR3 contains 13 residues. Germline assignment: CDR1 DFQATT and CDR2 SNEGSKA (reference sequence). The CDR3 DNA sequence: TGCAGTGCTAGAGCACTTGGAGGCGGTGAAGCTTTCTTT. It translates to CSARALGGGEAFF.

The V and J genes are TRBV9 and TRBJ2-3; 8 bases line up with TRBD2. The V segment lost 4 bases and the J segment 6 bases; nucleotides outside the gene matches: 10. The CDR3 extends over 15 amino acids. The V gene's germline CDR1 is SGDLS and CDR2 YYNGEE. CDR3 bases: TGTGCCAGCAGCTCACGGGAGGGCCAAGGTGATACGCAGTATTTT. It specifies CASSSREGQGDTQYF.

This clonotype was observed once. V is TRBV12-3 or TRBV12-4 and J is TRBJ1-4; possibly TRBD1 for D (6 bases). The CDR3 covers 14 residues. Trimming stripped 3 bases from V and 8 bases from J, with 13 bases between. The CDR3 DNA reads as TGTGCCAGCAGTTTGGGGGGCGCGGAAGAAAAACTGTTTTTT. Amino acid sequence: CASSLGGAEEKLFF.